This is a list of T cell receptor beta chains from one sample in a study of human thymus T cells. The assay was immunoSEQ multiplex PCR, and TCRdb's table has in-frame clones only and misses some. Of more than 70,000 clones listed, about 96% were seen once; the top ten hold 0.031%. Sequencing was performed on thymus tissue. The receptors stem from a boy under three years old with a congenital heart defect but otherwise immunologically healthy. Both conserved end residues are part of each CDR3. D genes are given only for firm matches. Clone size is not always given. Where it is, it says once, few, many or a class for expanded clones.

NA | NA | TRBJ2-2 | TRBV11-3 | TGTGCCAGCAGCTTAGCGGAGAACACCGGGGAGCTGTTTTTT | CASSLAENTGELFF
NA | NA | TRBJ2-1 | TRBV9 | TGTGCCAGCAGCGTAGTCCCACGGCCCTACAATGAGCAGTTCTTC | CASSVVPRPYNEQFF
NA | TRBD2 | TRBJ2-1 | TRBV27 | TGTGCCAGCACCCCCGGGGGAGGGGCCTACAATGAGCAGTTCTTC | CASTPGGGAYNEQFF
NA | NA | TRBJ2-1 | TRBV27 | TGTGCCAGCAGTTTAAAGGGGGACGCGGAGGTTGAGCAGTTCTTC | CASSLKGDAEVEQFF
once | NA | TRBJ2-1 | TRBV7-6 | TGTGCCAGCAGCTTAGCGTTTAGAGGGGCTTTTTCCTACAATGAGCAGTTCTTC | CASSLAFRGAFSYNEQFF
NA | NA | TRBJ1-3 | TRBV2 | TGTGCCAGCTCCTCCCCGGGGGCCCATGAACGCTCTGGAAACACCATATATTTT | CASSSPGAHERSGNTIYF
NA | NA | TRBJ1-3 | TRBV14 | TGTGCCAGCAGAACAAGGGGGGGAAACACCATATATTTT | CASRTRGGNTIYF
NA | NA | TRBJ1-2 | TRBV5-6 | TGTGCCAGCAGCTTGGTCAGGGGCAACTATGGCTACACCTTC | CASSLVRGNYGYTF
NA | NA | TRBJ1-1 | TRBV6-1 | TGTGCCAGCAATTCCGGGCCATTTAACACTGAAGCTTTCTTT | CASNSGPFNTEAFF
once | TRBD1 | TRBJ1-2 | TRBV27 | TGTGCCAGCAGTATGACCGGGACAGGGGTAGAGGATGGCTACACCTTC | CASSMTGTGVEDGYTF
NA | TRBD1 | TRBJ2-7 | TRBV5-1 | TGCGCCAGCAGCCCCCGGACAGGGTCCTACGAGCAGTACTTC | CASSPRTGSYEQYF
NA | TRBD1 | TRBJ2-7 | TRBV19 | TGTGCCAGTAGTAAGAGGAGACAGGGTCCCTACGAGCAGTACTTC | CASSKRRQGPYEQYF
NA | TRBD1 | TRBJ1-1 | TRBV13 | TGTGCCAGCAGCCAGGACAGGGAGACCACTGAAGCTTTCTTT | CASSQDRETTEAFF
once | TRBD1 | TRBJ1-2 | TRBV7-6 | TGTGCCAGCAGACGAGACCCGGGACAGGGTATCAATGGCTACACCTTC | CASRRDPGQGINGYTF
NA | TRBD2 | TRBJ2-7 | TRBV5-8 | TGTGCCAGCAGCTTGGCCAGGACTAGCGACCGGAGCGAGCAGTACTTC | CASSLARTSDRSEQYF
once | NA | TRBJ2-7 | TRBV30 | TGTGCCTGGAGCGTTCCCATCTCCCGGGAGCAGTACTTC | CAWSVPISREQYF
NA | NA | TRBJ2-5 | TRBV9 | TGTGCCAGCAGCGTAGAGGGACAGGGATTTGGGCCTAGCGGGCAAGAGACCCAGTACTTC | CASSVEGQGFGPSGQETQYF
NA | TRBD2 | TRBJ2-7 | TRBV4-3 | TGCGCCAGCAGCCAAGATCTGTCTAGCGGAATATACGAGCAGTACTTC | CASSQDLSSGIYEQYF
NA | TRBD1 | TRBJ1-2 | TRBV19 | TGTGCCAGTAGTCACAGGGGGCAGGTCTATGGCTACACCTTC | CASSHRGQVYGYTF
NA | TRBD2 | TRBJ2-2 | TRBV7-2 | TGTGCCAGCAGCTTAGCTGGGGGGGAGGGCTCCGGGGAGCTGTTTTTT | CASSLAGGEGSGELFF
NA | NA | TRBJ2-1 | TRBV18 | TGTGCCAGCTCAGTACAGGGAGAGGCTTACTCCTACAATGAGCAGTTCTTC | CASSVQGEAYSYNEQFF
NA | TRBD1 | TRBJ1-2 | TRBV2 | TGTGCCAGCAGTGAGCGGACAGGGGAGTATGGCTACACCTTC | CASSERTGEYGYTF
NA | NA | TRBJ2-1 | TRBV11-2 | TGTGCCAGCAGCTTAGATGGGGCGGAAGTTCCTTACAATGAGCAGTTCTTC | CASSLDGAEVPYNEQFF
NA | TRBD1 | TRBJ1-4 | TRBV2 | TGTGCCAGCAGTGCGAAAAGTACAGGGGCGGGTTATGAAAAACTGTTTTTT | CASSAKSTGAGYEKLFF
NA | NA | TRBJ2-3 | TRBV27 | TGTGCCAGCAGTTGGGACACAGGGCCTTGGGGCACAGATACGCAGTATTTT | CASSWDTGPWGTDTQYF
NA | NA | TRBJ2-1 | TRBV6-4 | TGTGCCAGCAGTGACGGCGGGTACGATGAGCAGTTCTTC | CASSDGGYDEQFF
NA | NA | TRBJ1-4 | TRBV11-2 | TGTGCCAGCAGCTTAGATAAAAGGGCAGGAAAACTGTTTTTT | CASSLDKRAGKLFF
NA | NA | TRBJ2-7 | TRBV28 | TGTGCCAGCAGTTTAAGGGGGGGCATATGCGAGCAGTACTTC | CASSLRGGICEQYF
NA | NA | TRBJ2-5 | TRBV5-8 | TGTGCCAGCAGCCCCCCCTCCTGGACCCAGTACTTC | CASSPPSWTQYF
NA | NA | TRBJ2-3 | TRBV19 | TGTGCCAGTAGTATAGAGGCGCTCTTAAGGGGCCCAGATACGCAGTATTTT | CASSIEALLRGPDTQYF
NA | NA | TRBJ1-1 | TRBV30 | TGTGCCTGGAGGACTGGGGAAAGCACTGAAGCTTTCTTT | CAWRTGESTEAFF
NA | TRBD2 | TRBJ2-7 | TRBV4-3 | TGCGCCAGCAGCCAAGATGGGCCCCGGGGGGAGGGTGTCAACGAGCAGTACTTC | CASSQDGPRGEGVNEQYF
NA | TRBD2 | TRBJ2-7 | TRBV5-1 | TGCGCCAGCAGCTTGGTTCAGATTCCGGGACTAGCAAACTACGAGCAGTACTTC | CASSLVQIPGLANYEQYF
NA | TRBD2 | TRBJ2-1 | TRBV9 | TGTGCCAGCAGCGCCTGGGAGGCGGGGGGGGCCCCTTGGTCCTACAATGAGCAGTTCTTC | CASSAWEAGGAPWSYNEQFF
NA | TRBD1 | TRBJ1-1 | TRBV15 | TGTGCCACCAGCAGAGCCTTGACAGGGGGAATGAACACTGAAGCTTTCTTT | CATSRALTGGMNTEAFF
NA | NA | TRBJ2-1 | TRBV29-1 | TGCAGCGTTGAAGACCGACGCCGACAGGCCTACAATGAGCAGTTCTTC | CSVEDRRRQAYNEQFF
once | NA | TRBJ2-7 | TRBV28 | TGTGCCAGCAGTTTCCCAAACCACATAACACTCTCCTACGAGCAGTACTTC | CASSFPNHITLSYEQYF
NA | NA | TRBJ1-1 | TRBV27 | TGTGCCAGCAGTCCCCGGACCTCCGAAGGGGCTTTCTTT | CASSPRTSEGAFF
once | TRBD1 | TRBJ2-5 | TRBV9 | TGTGCCAGCAGCGAACTGAATACAGGGGGCTTGGAGACCCAGTACTTC | CASSELNTGGLETQYF
NA | NA | TRBJ2-1 | TRBV5-1 | TGCGCCAGCAGCATTGGATTGCACGACGAGCAGTTCTTC | CASSIGLHDEQFF
NA | NA | TRBJ2-1 | TRBV5-1 | TGCGCCAGCAGCTTGGAACAGGGGGGGAATGAGCAGTTCTTC | CASSLEQGGNEQFF
once | TRBD2 | TRBJ2-7 | TRBV7-9 | TGTGCCAGCAGCTTAGGGGGAATGACTAGCGGACACTACGAGCAGTACTTC | CASSLGGMTSGHYEQYF
NA | NA | TRBJ1-2 | TRBV28 | TGTGCCAGCAGTTTCCGACAGCCGACTAACTATGGCTACACCTTC | CASSFRQPTNYGYTF
NA | TRBD2 | TRBJ2-1 | TRBV7-2 | TGTGCCAGCAGCTTAAACTCTGGGCGGGGGGCCTACAATGAGCAGTTCTTC | CASSLNSGRGAYNEQFF
NA | NA | TRBJ2-1 | TRBV4-2 | TGTGCCAGCATCGGAGGGGGAGGGCCGAATGAGCAGTTCTTC | CASIGGGGPNEQFF
NA | NA | TRBJ2-6 | TRBV14 | TGTGCCAGCAGCCAAGATTCCTTCGTCCTGACTTTC | CASSQDSFVLTF
NA | NA | TRBJ1-1 | TRBV12-2 | TGTGCAAGTCGCTTAGCCCGGGTGGGGGCGTTAATGAACACTGAAGCTTTCTTT | CASRLARVGALMNTEAFF
NA | NA | TRBJ2-2 | TRBV5-5 | TGTGCCAGCAGCTTGACTGTCAGGTTACAGGGCGGGGAGCTGTTTTTT | CASSLTVRLQGGELFF
NA | NA | TRBJ2-7 | TRBV20-1 | TGCAGTGCTCTCGGGGGCTACGAGCAGTACTTC | CSALGGYEQYF
NA | NA | TRBJ2-7 | TRBV23-1 | TGCGCCAGCACTTCACCCAGGGGTCCCTCCTCCTACGAGCAGTACTTC | CASTSPRGPSSYEQYF